Shown below are 10 T cell receptor beta chains from a single sample sequenced in a study of T cell repertoires in cytomegalovirus infection. TCRdb reprocessed the reads via MiXCR and lists one record per CDR3 protein. The table has about 100,000 distinct CDR3 sequences, 20% to 25% seen once. Sample: CD8+ T cells from PBMCs. The receptors stem from a human donor in good health (CMV status not recorded). Some clones in this sample may be carry-over from other donors' samples.

The chain carries TRBV5-6 and TRBJ2-6; D is undetermined. Germline lookup yields CDR1 SGHDT and CDR2 YYEEEE. The CDR3 is 15 residues long. V dropped 6 bases and J dropped 0 bases, with 10 bases sitting between them. CDR3 in amino acids: CASKARSSGANVLTF. The CDR3 DNA reads TGTGCCAGCAAAGCCAGGAGCTCTGGGGCCAACGTCCTGACTTTC.

A few counts support this clonotype. J is TRBJ2-1 and V is TRBV7-2; TRBD2 matches 10 bases. Trimming at V came to 1 base and at J to 4 bases, leaving 7 bases not matched to a gene. The CDR3 has 17 amino acids. The germline V gene encodes CDR1 SGHTA and CDR2 FQGNSA. The CDR3 DNA reads as TGTGCCAGCAGCTTAGATCGTGGACTAGCGGCTTACAATGAGCAGTTCTTC. Protein sequence: CASSLDRGLAAYNEQFF.

This chain connects TRBV4-3 to TRBJ1-1; D remains unclear. The germline gives CDR1 LGHNA, CDR2 YSLEER. The ends were cut back, 0 bases at V and 1 base at J, with 12 bases in the middle. This CDR3 is 16 amino acids long. The chain's CDR3 is CASSQDAGASNTEAFF. The CDR3 region has the DNA TGCGCCAGCAGCCAAGACGCCGGAGCGTCGAACACTGAAGCTTTCTTT.

J is TRBJ2-5 and V is TRBV7-6; a possible D gene is TRBD2 (6 bases). The ends were cut back, 5 bases at V and 7 bases at J, with 14 bases in the middle. Germline V gives CDR1 SGHVS, CDR2 FNYEAQ. This CDR3 region has 13 residues. CDR3 amino acids: CASSPRTGGTQYF. DNA of the CDR3: TGTGCCAGCAGCCCAAGGACCGGGGGGACCCAGTACTTC.

This clonotype occurred many times. V and J are TRBV28 and TRBJ2-5; D tentatively reads TRBD1 or TRBD2 (5 bases each). V was shortened by 10 bases and J by 5 bases, with 17 bases between the two germline ends. The CDR3 extends over 13 amino acids. CDR1 MDHEN and CDR2 SYDVKM come from the germline V gene. The CDR3: CATTRGRWETQYF. Written as DNA, the CDR3 is TGTGCCACGACTCGGGGACGATGGGAGACCCAGTACTTC.

This clonotype was seen ten or more times. The rearrangement links TRBV7-8 to TRBJ2-5; weak D call: TRBD2 (6 bases). The V gene's germline CDR1 is SGHVS and CDR2 FQNEAQ. The CDR3 runs 18 residues. V gave up 3 bases and J gave up 7 bases, with 27 bases separating them. CDR3 amino acids: CASSFTSGRDPDPLTQYF. The CDR3 nucleotides are TGTGCCAGCAGCTTCACTTCAGGGCGGGACCCGGACCCACTGACCCAGTACTTC.

There are a few counts of this clonotype. The chain recombines TRBV19 with TRBJ1-5, with D possibly TRBD1 on 5 matching bases. The CDR3 is 17 residues long. CDR1 is LNHDA and CDR2 is SQIVND in the germline V gene (reference sequence). Trimming shortened V by 0 bases and J by 0 bases, and 12 bases separated the two germline ends. This CDR3 reads CASSIDTGLYSNQPQHF. The CDR3 DNA sequence: TGTGCCAGTAGTATAGATACAGGACTTTATAGCAATCAGCCCCAGCATTTT.

The chain couples TRBV7-6 to TRBJ2-5, with D possibly being TRBD2 (6 bases). CDR1 and CDR2 (germline): SGHVS, FNYEAQ. The germline V and J ends were trimmed by 5 bases and 0 bases, with 19 bases remaining between them. CDR3 length: 17 amino acids. This chain's CDR3 is CASSHSQVGRNQETQYF. CDR3 bases: TGTGCCAGCAGCCACAGTCAGGTGGGGAGGAACCAAGAGACCCAGTACTTC.

About this clonotype itself: A much larger clonotype is one base distant, so this may be a read error. The V and J genes are TRBV11-2 and TRBJ2-7; D gene uncertain. The CDR3 totals 11 residues. Germline lookup yields CDR1 SGHAT and CDR2 FQNNGV. The CDR3 is CACSASYEQYF. The CDR3 DNA follows: TGTGCCTGCAGCGCCTCCTACGAGCAGTACTTC.

About this clonotype: This clone may be a read error of a much larger clone one base away. The J gene is TRBJ1-1, the V gene TRBV7-8; TRBD1 agrees at 10 bases. This CDR3 region has 13 residues. V shed 9 bases and J 6 bases; nucleotides not matched to a gene: 7. From germline, CDR1 is SGHVS and CDR2 FQNEAQ. The CDR3: CARKTGQGAEAFF. Written as DNA, the CDR3 is TGTGCCAGGAAAACCGGACAGGGGGCTGAAGCTTTCTTT.